Sequencing of this T cell receptor (beta chain) was carried out in a study of blood T cell repertoires in COVID-19. The wider study: COVID-19 samples collected from the United States, Italy and Spain covered acute and convalescent phases. PBMCs, B-cell-depleted T cells, or T cells were the source of the cDNA or gDNA that made up the material.

As processed by the authors: Nucleated cell counts were estimated from reference gene primer amplification. Assay: immunoSEQ multiplex PCR; the TCRdb copy retains only in-frame clones and omits some. V, J and clone size are those of that table, while D and trimming were read from the DNA. Of some 210,000 clones listed, about nine tenths are singletons. Losses at the gene ends were 6 bases for V and 5 bases for J; bases not matched to a gene: 4. Germline CDR1 is MNHEY and CDR2 is SVGAGI. The CDR3 contains 15 residues. The sequencing input was peripheral blood. This TCR came from a man in his sixties who had recovered from COVID-19. V gene TRBV6-5 combines with J gene TRBJ1-6; the match to TRBD1 covers 10 bases. Written as DNA, the CDR3 is TGTGCCAGCAGGGTGACAGGGGGCAATAATTCACCCCTCCACTTT. This encodes CASRVTGGNNSPLHF.